Below are 31 T cell receptor beta chains sequenced from a single sample in a study of T-cell memory formation after mild COVID-19 (dated by TCRdb to 2020 to 2023). The receptor library was made with 5' RACE. TCRdb shows the sequencer as Illumina NovaSeq 6000. TCRdb redid the processing of the public reads, applying fastp at Q25 and MiXCR, and retained in-frame beta chains. A single entry per CDR3 protein holds the most common genes and DNA from its merged rows. The sample data list under 450,000 distinct CDR3 sequences, and 13% to 15% of these were observed just once. Clones ranked in the top ten supply under 25% of the sample. The sequenced sample consisted of PBMCs or a T cell subset sorted from them (not recorded which). These receptors all stem from a man younger than 30 who had mild COVID-19 (a few samples of this study predate the infection). The sample titles of this study are shuffled in the database, so cell type and time point are left out; the donor was told from shared clones.

The V call is TRBV3-1, the J call TRBJ1-3; D may be TRBD1 (6 bases). Between the trimmed V and J ends, which lost 4 bases and 0 bases, there was a span of 13 bases. The length of the CDR3 is 16 residues. Germline V gives CDR1 LGHDT, CDR2 YNNKEL (reference sequence). The CDR3 bases are TGTGCCAGCAGCCGATACGGGACACTCTCTGGAAACACCATATATTTT. It codes for CASSRYGTLSGNTIYF.

This chain uses TRBV6-1 with TRBJ2-3; 8 bases fit TRBD2. The ends lost 6 bases at V and 3 bases at J; junction bases unmatched: 14. This CDR3 region has 17 residues. CDR1 is MNHNS, CDR2 SASEGT, per germline. The CDR3 reads CASRAGGVAPWTDTQYF. CDR3 DNA sequence: TGTGCCAGCAGGGCCGGGGGGGTTGCCCCTTGGACAGATACGCAGTATTTT.

The genes are TRBV11-2 and TRBJ2-7; no reliable D call. The CDR3 length is 18 residues. CDR1 is SGHAT and CDR2 is FQNNGV in the germline V gene. Deletions cut 4 bases from V and 0 bases from J, with 22 bases between. This CDR3 reads CASSYMPSPGLSSYEQYF. CDR3 sequence (DNA): TGTGCCAGCAGCTACATGCCCTCACCGGGCCTAAGCTCCTACGAGCAGTACTTC. The variable domain in full, completed from reference TRBV11-2 and TRBJ2-7, reads EAGVAQSPRYKIIEKRQSVAFWCNPISGHATLYWYQQILGQGPKLLIQFQNNGVVDDSQLPKDRFSAERLKGVDSTLKIQPAKLEDSAVYLCASSYMPSPGLSSYEQYFGPGTRLTVT.

This clonotype was seen a handful of times. CDR3 nucleotide sequence: TGTGCCAGCAGCTCCACTTACAGACAGAACTATGGCTACACCTTC. This translates into CASSSTYRQNYGYTF. This chain connects TRBV6-2 or TRBV6-3 to TRBJ1-2, with D perhaps matching TRBD1 (5 bases). The V end lost 6 bases, the J end lost 2 bases, and 16 bases lay between the germline ends. The CDR3 length is 15 residues. CDR1 and CDR2 (germline): MNHEY, SVGEGT.

This clonotype has more than one count but fewer than ten. The chain recombines TRBV7-6 with TRBJ2-7; TRBD1 agrees at 8 bases. The CDR3 consists of 17 residues. From germline, CDR1 is SGHVS and CDR2 FNYEAQ. V dropped 5 bases and J dropped 2; count of bases not matched to a gene: 14. Written as DNA, the CDR3 is TGTGCCAGCAGCCCCACCCCGGTCCCAGGGGGCGCCTACGAGCAGTACTTC. Translation: CASSPTPVPGGAYEQYF. The full variable domain, in which reference TRBV7-6 and TRBJ2-7 provide the parts outside the CDR3, is GAGVSQSPRYKVTKRGQDVALRCDPISGHVSLYWYRQALGQGPEFLTYFNYEAQQDKSGLPNDRFSAERPEGSISTLTIQRTEQRDSAMYRCASSPTPVPGGAYEQYFGPGTRLTVT.

The gene calls are TRBV7-2 and TRBJ2-1; 9 positions agree with TRBD2. Trimming took 2 bases from V and 2 from J; bases not matched to a gene: 7. Germline values: CDR1 SGHTA, CDR2 FQGNSA. The CDR3 loop spans 17 amino acids. DNA of the CDR3: TGTGCCAGCAGCTTACTAGCGGGGACACTCACCTACAATGAGCAGTTCTTC. It yields the protein CASSLLAGTLTYNEQFF.

The rearrangement uses TRBV20-1 and TRBJ1-2, with 7 nucleotides matching TRBD1. The J segment lost 5 bases and the V segment lost 4 bases, leaving 13 bases of the junction unmatched. The CDR3 is 15 residues long. Germline V gives CDR1 DFQATT, CDR2 SNEGSKA (reference sequence). The CDR3 spells CSATLGTAQGYGYTF. CDR3 bases: TGCAGTGCTACGCTAGGGACAGCCCAAGGGTATGGCTACACCTTC.

This clonotype was picked up a small number of times. The chain has TRBV2 and TRBJ2-3, with 12 positions matching TRBD2. Germline V CDR1 and CDR2: SNHLY, FYNNEI. The CDR3 runs 16 residues. The ends lost 7 bases at V and 1 base at J; junction bases unmatched: 6. The DNA of the CDR3 is TGTGCCAGCACTTCTACTAGCGGGAGGCGCACAGATACGCAGTATTTT. Translated: CASTSTSGRRTDTQYF.

This clonotype was counted only a few times. V is TRBV6-5 and J is TRBJ2-7; D is possibly TRBD1 or TRBD2 (6 bases each). V was cut by 10 bases and J by 4 bases, with 17 bases left in between. Germline V CDR1 and CDR2: MNHEY, SVGAGI. This CDR3 is 13 amino acids long. The CDR3 reads CATNRQGGYEQYF. The CDR3 DNA reads TGTGCCACCAATCGGCAAGGGGGGTACGAGCAGTACTTC.

This clonotype was counted at least ten times. This chain joins TRBV4-3 and TRBJ2-6; a possible D gene is TRBD1 (5 bases). CDR1 and CDR2 from the germline V gene are LGHNA and YSLEER. CDR3 size: 17 residues. Trimming pared 0 bases from V and 2 bases from J, leaving 11 bases between. In nucleotides, the CDR3 is TGCGCCAGCAGCCAAGATCCGAAGGGGACTGGGGCCAACGTCCTGACTTTC. Residues: CASSQDPKGTGANVLTF.

The chain employs TRBV11-2 and TRBJ2-5, with 7 nucleotides matching TRBD1. Trimming removed 0 bases from V and 9 bases from J; junction bases left unmatched: 7. The length of the CDR3 is 14 residues. CDR1 is SGHAT and CDR2 is FQNNGV in the germline V gene. The CDR3 DNA reads TGTGCCAGCAGCTTAGAGAAGGGGGCGACGGCCCAGTACTTC. Translating it yields CASSLEKGATAQYF.

For the CDR3, the DNA is TGTGCCAGCAGCTCAAGGTTACTCTATGGCTACACCTTC. Translated: CASSSRLLYGYTF. The rearrangement uses TRBV7-9 and TRBJ1-2; D unresolved. V lost 4 bases and J lost 4, with 10 bases in between. Germline assignment: CDR1 SEHNR and CDR2 FQNEAQ (reference sequence). The CDR3 is 13 residues long.

This clonotype has more than one count but fewer than ten. This chain uses TRBV12-3 or TRBV12-4 with TRBJ1-2; no reliable D call. The CDR3 has 11 residues. Trimming left V 8 bases short and J 4 bases short, with 8 bases between. For the CDR3, the DNA is TGTGCCAGCGGACGGTCCTATGGCTACACCTTC. This gives the protein CASGRSYGYTF.

The chain has TRBV20-1 and TRBJ2-2, with TRBD2 matching over 10 bases. The CDR3 extends over 16 amino acids. V lost 1 base and J lost 1; bases outside the gene matches: 3. In germline, CDR1 is DFQATT, CDR2 SNEGSKA (reference sequence). The CDR3 bases are TGCAGTGCTAGAGCTAGACTAGCGGGGAACACCGGGGAGCTGTTTTTT. Protein product: CSARARLAGNTGELFF.

This clonotype has only a few counts. This chain connects TRBV5-1 to TRBJ1-2, with D possibly matching TRBD1 (5 bases). Trimming shortened V by 1 base and J by 4 bases, and 14 bases separated the two germline ends. CDR1 is SGHRS, CDR2 YFSETQ, per germline. This CDR3 has 15 residues. The CDR3 bases are TGCGCCAGCAGCTTGACAGGCGAGCGAGGCTATGGCTACACCTTC. It yields the protein CASSLTGERGYGYTF.

This sequence joins TRBV7-9 and TRBJ1-2; D is possibly TRBD1 (6 bases). CDR1 is SEHNR, CDR2 FQNEAQ, per germline (reference sequence). The germline V and J ends were trimmed by 9 bases and 7 bases, with 24 bases remaining between them. This CDR3 contains 15 residues. The CDR3 reads CAREFPPGGRAGYTF. CDR3 nucleotide sequence: TGTGCCAGGGAATTCCCCCCCGGGGGGCGAGCTGGCTACACCTTC.

This clonotype was recorded at least ten times. The chain links TRBV4-2 to TRBJ2-5, with TRBD2 matching over 12 bases. Per germline, CDR1 LGHNA and CDR2 YNFKEQ. V lost 2 bases and J lost 3; bases outside the gene matches: 4. This CDR3 region has 16 residues. For the CDR3, the DNA is TGTGCCAGCAGCCAAATGACTAGCGGGGGAGAAGAGACCCAGTACTTC. This gives the protein CASSQMTSGGEETQYF.

CDR3 DNA sequence: TGCGCCAGCAGCCAGATGGGCGGGGGGCCAGACACAGATACGCAGTATTTT. Its protein product is CASSQMGGGPDTDTQYF. V usage is TRBV4-1 and J usage is TRBJ2-3, with 8 nucleotides matching TRBD2. The CDR3 is made up of 17 amino acids. With V trimmed by 3 bases and J by 2 bases, 10 bases remained unmatched. Germline lookup yields CDR1 MGHRA and CDR2 YSYEKL.

This clonotype has at least ten counts. The chain employs TRBV20-1 and TRBJ2-5; TRBD2 agrees at 12 bases. The CDR3 is made up of 16 amino acids. Germline loops: CDR1 DFQATT, CDR2 SNEGSKA (reference sequence). J was trimmed by 5 bases and V by 3 bases; bases with no gene match: 10. The CDR3 DNA reads as TGCAGTGCTAGGGACCCTAGCGGGGGGGCGGGTGAGACCCAGTACTTC. This translates into CSARDPSGGAGETQYF.

There are a few counts of this clonotype. This chain joins TRBV29-1 and TRBJ2-6, with D possibly matching TRBD1 (5 bases). CDR3 length: 18 residues. The germline gives CDR1 SQVTM, CDR2 ANQGSEA. Trimming removed 0 bases from V and 0 bases from J, with 15 bases in between. As DNA, the CDR3 is TGCAGCGTTGAAGATCAGGGCAGGACAAGCTCTGGGGCCAACGTCCTGACTTTC. Translation gives CSVEDQGRTSSGANVLTF.

The sample holds a few counts of this clonotype. The rearrangement joins TRBV4-2 to TRBJ1-1; D is ambiguous. The CDR3 length is 15 residues. Trimming removed 4 bases at V and 1 base at J, with 13 bases between. CDR1 is LGHNA, CDR2 YNFKEQ, per germline. The CDR3 DNA follows: TGTGCCAGCAGCCCTGGTACGGGAGGGAACACTGAAGCTTTCTTT. The encoded protein is CASSPGTGGNTEAFF.

This clonotype appeared a few times. The gene calls are TRBV11-3 and TRBJ2-1; D perhaps matches TRBD1 (6 bases). The CDR3 consists of 15 residues. Trimming left V 0 bases short and J 5 bases short, with 11 bases between. Germline values: CDR1 SGHNT, CDR2 YENEEA. CDR3 nucleotide sequence: TGTGCCAGCAGCTTAGAACAAGGGGGAAACAATGAGCAGTTCTTC. Its protein product is CASSLEQGGNNEQFF.

This clonotype was detected only a few times. The chain employs TRBV5-1 and TRBJ2-7; D is possibly TRBD1 (5 bases). The CDR3 consists of 13 residues. The V end was cut by 7 bases, the J end by 5 bases, with 16 bases between. Germline values: CDR1 SGHRS, CDR2 YFSETQ. The CDR3 DNA reads as TGCGCCAGCGGCATCAGGGTGGCGGACGAGCAGTACTTC. The encoded protein is CASGIRVADEQYF.

This clonotype occurred a few times. The V call is TRBV4-1, the J call TRBJ1-5; D call uncertain. V was clipped by 4 bases and J by 11 bases, with 9 bases between them. The CDR3 spans 11 residues. Germline V gene lookup returns CDR1 MGHRA and CDR2 YSYEKL. As DNA, the CDR3 is TGCGCCAGCAGCCTTCGAGGGACCCAGCATTTT. Translated: CASSLRGTQHF.

The chain employs TRBV4-2 and TRBJ2-3; 11 positions match TRBD2. This CDR3 has 14 amino acids. The germline gives CDR1 LGHNA, CDR2 YNFKEQ. V shed 0 bases and J 14 bases; nucleotides not matched to a gene: 7. The CDR3 reads CASSQDVLAGGRYF. CDR3 bases: TGTGCCAGCAGCCAAGATGTTTTAGCGGGGGGGCGGTATTTT.

The chain carries TRBV27 and TRBJ2-1; 11 nucleotides line up with TRBD2. CDR3 length equals 14 residues. V lost 7 bases and J lost 5; bases outside the gene matches: 4. Germline CDR1 MNHEY, CDR2 SMNVEV (reference sequence). CDR3: CASKTSGAHNEQFF. CDR3 nucleotides: TGTGCCAGCAAGACTAGCGGGGCCCACAATGAGCAGTTCTTC.

Ten or more counts support this clonotype. CDR3 DNA sequence: TGTGCCAGCAGCTTCGAGGGGTTCATGAACACTGAAGCTTTCTTT. Translation: CASSFEGFMNTEAFF. The chain combines TRBV7-9 with TRBJ1-1; perhaps TRBD1 as D (5 bases). The CDR3 extends over 15 amino acids. The V and J ends lost 3 bases and 0 bases respectively, with 11 bases between them. CDR1 and CDR2 from the germline V gene are SEHNR and FQNEAQ (reference sequence).

This clonotype turned up a few times. The V and J genes are TRBV19 and TRBJ2-1; 8 bases fit TRBD2. With 6 bases clipped from V and 6 bases from J, the junction kept 13 bases outside the gene matches. The CDR3 runs 16 residues. Germline V lookup: CDR1 LNHDA, CDR2 SQIVND (reference sequence). The CDR3 region is CASSPRVGGGTNEQFF. In nucleotides, the CDR3 is TGTGCCAGTAGCCCCCGGGTGGGCGGGGGGACCAATGAGCAGTTCTTC.

The chain is built from TRBV20-1 and TRBJ2-7, with 15 bases aligning to TRBD2. The V segment lost 6 bases and the J segment 6 bases; nucleotides outside the gene matches: 6. CDR3 length equals 14 residues. CDR1 and CDR2 (germline): DFQATT, SNEGSKA (reference sequence). Here the CDR3 reads CSARTSGGASEQYF. As DNA, the CDR3 is TGCAGTGCCAGGACTAGCGGGGGGGCAAGCGAGCAGTACTTC.

The genes are TRBV12-3 or TRBV12-4 and TRBJ2-3, with 10 bases identical to TRBD1. The ends lost 6 bases at V and 6 bases at J; junction bases unmatched: 6. The CDR3 has 14 amino acids. The CDR3 loop is CASSGTGAVDTQYF. The CDR3 nucleotides are TGTGCCAGCAGCGGGACAGGGGCTGTGGATACGCAGTATTTT.

This clonotype was seen many times. The chain recombines TRBV6-5 with TRBJ1-5, with 8 bases aligning to TRBD1. There are 17 residues in the CDR3. The J segment lost 0 bases and the V segment lost 4 bases, leaving 8 bases of the junction unmatched. The germline CDR1 and CDR2 sequences are MNHEY and SVGAGI. The CDR3 region has the DNA TGTGCCAGCAGTTCTCGGACAGGGACATATAGCAATCAGCCCCAGCATTTT. Translated: CASSSRTGTYSNQPQHF.